Shown below are 29 T cell receptor beta chains from a single sample sequenced in a study of beta chain features in type 1 diabetes. The study reverse transcribed the entire isolated RNA, so it sequenced expressed TCRB transcripts. TCRdb keeps only in-frame clones here, not all; method: immunoSEQ multiplex PCR. The table records approximately 170,000 clones, roughly 59% of them present only once. General study results and limits: Type 1 diabetes patients had moderately but significantly shorter TCRB CDR3s in all four CD4+ subsets.

No cognate antigen is known for these TCRs. The sample taken for sequencing was naive CD4+ T cells from blood. The source is a young man with type 1 diabetes.

This clone was recorded a few times. The J gene is TRBJ2-1, the V gene TRBV5-1, with TRBD1 matching over 7 bases. With 4 bases clipped from V and 4 bases from J, the junction kept 5 bases outside the gene matches. This CDR3 has 14 residues. Germline V CDR1 and CDR2: SGHRS, YFSETQ. The CDR3 here is CASSTGQAYNEQFF. CDR3 DNA sequence: TGCGCCAGCAGCACCGGACAGGCTTACAATGAGCAGTTCTTC.

This chain joins TRBV20-1 and TRBJ2-1, with D unresolved. The CDR3 contains 11 residues. Per germline, CDR1 DFQATT and CDR2 SNEGSKA (reference sequence). The ends were cut back, 6 bases at V and 5 bases at J, with 8 bases in the middle. CDR3: CSAALHNEQFF. The CDR3 DNA follows: TGCAGTGCCGCTCTACACAATGAGCAGTTCTTC.

The gene calls are TRBV5-1 and TRBJ2-7; D perhaps matches TRBD2 (6 bases). Germline V gene data show CDR1 as SGHRS and CDR2 as YFSETQ. CDR3 length equals 16 residues. Deletions cut 0 bases from V and 7 bases from J, with 20 bases between. The chain's CDR3 is CASSLALFSSGGEQYF. CDR3 nucleotides: TGCGCCAGCAGCTTGGCCCTTTTCAGCTCCGGGGGAGAGCAGTACTTC.

The chain combines TRBV29-1 with TRBJ1-2; D is unclear. CDR3 length: 16 amino acids. CDR1 SQVTM and CDR2 ANQGSEA come from the germline V gene. Trimming left V 6 bases short and J 4 bases short, with 24 bases between. The CDR3 bases are TGCAGCGTCTTAAATGTCGAGCCCCCAAACCCCTATGGCTACACCTTC. Its translation: CSVLNVEPPNPYGYTF.

This chain uses TRBV7-2 with TRBJ1-1; D is undetermined. Trimming cost V 3 bases and J 0 bases, with 11 bases left between them. Germline CDR1 and CDR2: SGHTA and FQGNSA. The CDR3 consists of 15 residues. The CDR3 reads CASSLKETLNTEAFF. The CDR3 DNA reads as TGTGCCAGCAGCTTGAAGGAGACTCTGAACACTGAAGCTTTCTTT.

The rearrangement joins TRBV7-2 to TRBJ1-2, with unresolved D. V lost 5 bases to trimming and J lost 5 bases, with 15 bases between them. Germline V gene data show CDR1 as SGHTA and CDR2 as FQGNSA. This CDR3 region has 14 residues. The DNA for the CDR3 is TGTGCCAGCAGCCTTACTGCGAGTTTATATGGCTACACCTTC. This translates into CASSLTASLYGYTF.

V and J are TRBV9 and TRBJ2-2; tentative D call: TRBD1 (5 bases). CDR3 size: 14 residues. The ends were cut back, 0 bases at V and 5 bases at J, with 8 bases in the middle. CDR1 and CDR2 from the germline V gene are SGDLS and YYNGEE. CDR3 amino acids: CASSVDSGTGELFF. CDR3 DNA sequence: TGTGCCAGCAGCGTAGATTCAGGGACCGGGGAGCTGTTTTTT.

This clone was counted only a few times. The chain is built from TRBV29-1 and TRBJ1-1; D remains unclear. This CDR3 has 14 residues. The germline V and J ends were trimmed by 0 bases and 1 base, with 9 bases remaining between them. CDR1 and CDR2 (germline): SQVTM, ANQGSEA. The CDR3 DNA reads as TGCAGCGTTGAAGAGTGGACCCAGAACACTGAAGCTTTCTTT. Translated: CSVEEWTQNTEAFF.

This sequence joins TRBV9 and TRBJ2-5, with 9 bases lining up with TRBD1. V lost 4 bases to trimming and J lost 5 bases; unmatched junction nucleotides: 9. This CDR3 comprises 15 residues. Germline CDR1 SGDLS, CDR2 YYNGEE. The CDR3 coding sequence is TGTGCCAGCAGCAAGAGGACAGGGGCTGGGGAGACCCAGTACTTC. It is translated as CASSKRTGAGETQYF. Based on the CDR3 plus reference TRBV9 and TRBJ2-5, the full variable domain is DSGVTQTPKHLITATGQRVTLRCSPRSGDLSVYWYQQSLDQGLQFLIQYYNGEERAKGNILERFSAQQFPDLHSELNLSSLELGDSALYFCASSKRTGAGETQYFGPGTRLLVL.

The chain employs TRBV7-8 and TRBJ2-7; D remains unclear. This CDR3 has 16 residues. With 4 bases removed from V and 8 bases from J, the gap between germline ends came to 24 bases. Germline V gene lookup returns CDR1 SGHVS and CDR2 FQNEAQ. The CDR3 reads CASSSILGPGPAKQYF. CDR3 sequence (DNA): TGTGCCAGCAGCTCCATACTTGGTCCAGGACCCGCGAAGCAGTACTTC.

This clone appeared a few times. The chain joins TRBV29-1 to TRBJ2-5; no definite D call. The V gene lost 7 bases and the J gene lost 4 bases, with 10 bases spanning the gap. The CDR3 loop spans 11 amino acids. Germline CDR1 and CDR2: SQVTM and ANQGSEA. The CDR3 DNA reads as TGCAGCGGTGTATGGGGAGAGACCCAGTACTTC. Translating it yields CSGVWGETQYF.

This clone was counted between two and nine times. The chain uses TRBV4-3 and TRBJ2-2, with D perhaps TRBD1 (7 bases). The CDR3 contains 16 residues. Germline CDR1 and CDR2: LGHNA and YSLEER. V lost 4 bases and J lost 1, with 13 bases in between. In DNA, the CDR3 is TGCGCCAGCAGCCCGGAGGGACAGAAGAACACCGGGGAGCTGTTTTTT. Amino acid sequence: CASSPEGQKNTGELFF.

The chain uses TRBV29-1 and TRBJ2-7; D perhaps matches TRBD2 (5 bases). CDR3 size: 12 residues. Germline-derived CDR1 and CDR2 are SQVTM and ANQGSEA. The V end lost 2 bases, the J end lost 3 bases, and 8 bases lay between the germline ends. The CDR3: CSVELGVYEQYF. CDR3 DNA sequence: TGCAGCGTTGAACTGGGAGTCTACGAGCAGTACTTC.

The chain has TRBV29-1 and TRBJ1-1; no clear D. The germline gives CDR1 SQVTM, CDR2 ANQGSEA. The CDR3 totals 13 residues. Trimming removed 6 bases at V and 0 bases at J, with 11 bases between. In DNA form, the CDR3 reads TGCAGCGTCCTCTTGCTAATGAACACTGAAGCTTTCTTT. This translates into CSVLLLMNTEAFF. Using reference TRBV29-1 and TRBJ1-1 for the parts outside the CDR3, the full variable domain is SAVISQKPSRDICQRGTSLTIQCQVDSQVTMMFWYRQQPGQSLTLIATANQGSEATYESGFVIDKFPISRPNLTFSTLTVSNMSPEDSSIYLCSVLLLMNTEAFFGQGTRLTVV.

This sequence joins TRBV7-2 and TRBJ2-1; D uncertain. Per germline, CDR1 SGHTA and CDR2 FQGNSA. The CDR3 totals 15 residues. The V end was cut by 0 bases, the J end by 2 bases, with 8 bases between. CDR3 nucleotides: TGTGCCAGCAGCTTAGCTGGCGATCCCTACAATGAGCAGTTCTTC. This sequence encodes CASSLAGDPYNEQFF.

V and J are TRBV9 and TRBJ2-5; 9 nucleotides align to TRBD1. CDR3 length equals 16 residues. Trimming cost V 0 bases and J 2 bases; bases outside gene matches: 5. Per germline, CDR1 SGDLS and CDR2 YYNGEE. Here the CDR3 DNA reads TGTGCCAGCAGCGTAGCAATGGGACAGGGTCAAGAGACCCAGTACTTC. It translates to CASSVAMGQGQETQYF.

The J gene is TRBJ1-1, the V gene TRBV18; D is possibly TRBD1 (6 bases). V was pared by 3 bases and J by 4 bases, with 18 bases between. CDR1 is KGHSH and CDR2 is LQKENI in the germline V gene. CDR3 length: 16 residues. The CDR3 loop is CASSPIRLGAGTEAFF. CDR3 in DNA: TGTGCCAGCTCACCGATACGTCTGGGGGCGGGCACTGAAGCTTTCTTT.

V usage is TRBV2 and J usage is TRBJ2-7, with D perhaps TRBD1 (6 bases). The CDR3 has 16 residues. V shed 6 bases and J shed 3 bases, with 21 bases lying between them. Germline lookup yields CDR1 SNHLY and CDR2 FYNNEI. CDR3 region: CASRLSGTPYNYEQYF. DNA of the CDR3: TGTGCCAGCAGGCTATCCGGGACACCTTATAACTACGAGCAGTACTTC.

The genes are TRBV25-1 and TRBJ2-7; 9 bases line up with TRBD1. Germline CDR1 MGHDK, CDR2 SYGVNS. With 5 bases clipped from V and 5 bases from J, the junction kept 13 bases outside the gene matches. The CDR3 is made up of 16 amino acids. CDR3 bases: TGTGCCAGCAGTTTATCCGCCGGGACAGGGTACGACGAGCAGTACTTC. Protein product: CASSLSAGTGYDEQYF.

The chain combines TRBV13 with TRBJ2-3, with TRBD1 matching over 8 bases. V shed 5 bases, J shed 3 bases, and the junction held 10 bases outside the gene matches. The length of the CDR3 is 16 residues. Germline CDR1 reads PRHDT; CDR2 reads FYEKMQ (reference sequence). The CDR3 sequence is CASSPLPGGPTDTQYF. In DNA, the CDR3 is TGTGCCAGCAGCCCCTTACCAGGGGGCCCTACAGATACGCAGTATTTT.

V and J are TRBV5-6 and TRBJ1-5, with no clear D. V was pared by 6 bases and J by 2 bases, with 12 bases between. The CDR3 covers 14 residues. Germline V gives CDR1 SGHDT, CDR2 YYEEEE. The CDR3 DNA is TGTGCCAGCACTACACGACGAGGCAATCAGCCCCAGCATTTT. This encodes CASTTRRGNQPQHF.

The CDR3 bases are TGTGCCAGCAGTGAATTCTCTCAGGAAAAACTGTTTTTT. Translation gives CASSEFSQEKLFF. The J gene is TRBJ1-4, the V gene TRBV25-1; D is unclear. The CDR3 spans 13 residues. Germline V CDR1 and CDR2: MGHDK, SYGVNS. V lost 1 base and J lost 8, with 8 bases in between.

This clone appeared a few times. The V and J genes are TRBV29-1 and TRBJ2-4; D is possibly TRBD2 (6 bases). The CDR3 is made up of 13 amino acids. Germline loops: CDR1 SQVTM, CDR2 ANQGSEA. V dropped 4 bases and J dropped 4 bases, with 11 bases sitting between them. The CDR3 DNA reads TGCAGCGTTGTAGAAGGGAGGAAAAACATTCAGTACTTC. Protein: CSVVEGRKNIQYF.

This chain links TRBV25-1 with TRBJ2-6; D may be TRBD2 (6 bases). The CDR3 runs 15 residues. V shed 3 bases and J shed 1 base, with 7 bases lying between them. Looked up from germline, CDR1 is MGHDK and CDR2 is SYGVNS. CDR3 residues: CASSEGGSGANVLTF. CDR3 nucleotides: TGTGCCAGCAGTGAGGGAGGTTCTGGGGCCAACGTCCTGACTTTC. Full variable domain (rest looked up from reference TRBV25-1 and TRBJ2-6): EADIYQTPRYLVIGTGKKITLECSQTMGHDKMYWYQQDPGMELHLIHYSYGVNSTEKGDLSSESTVSRIRTEHFPLTLESARPSHTSQYLCASSEGGSGANVLTFGAGSRLTVL.

The chain couples TRBV7-2 to TRBJ2-3; TRBD2 matches 7 bases. Germline CDR1 is SGHTA and CDR2 is FQGNSA. Losses at the gene ends were 6 bases for V and 5 bases for J; bases not matched to a gene: 8. There are 14 residues in the CDR3. CDR3 region: CASSQPGGVDTQYF. The CDR3 DNA reads TGTGCCAGCAGTCAGCCGGGGGGTGTAGATACGCAGTATTTT.

This clone was found a few times. CDR3: CASRVQGSTEAFF. The DNA for the CDR3 is TGTGCAAGTCGGGTACAGGGGTCCACTGAAGCTTTCTTT. The chain recombines TRBV12-2 with TRBJ1-1; the table names TRBD1, a call not compared with the DNA. TRBV12-2 constitutes a pseudogene. This CDR3 is 13 amino acids long.

This clone was seen only a few times. The chain links TRBV14 to TRBJ2-5; 7 positions match TRBD1. The CDR3 contains 16 residues. Germline lookup yields CDR1 SGHDN and CDR2 FVKESK. The V segment lost 1 base and the J segment 3 bases; nucleotides outside the gene matches: 8. The CDR3 bases are TGTGCCAGCAGCCAAGTGGGCAGGGGGACGGAAGAGACCCAGTACTTC. This codes for CASSQVGRGTEETQYF.

The chain is built from TRBV7-9 and TRBJ2-7; unclear D gene. The CDR3 consists of 11 residues. V was trimmed by 2 bases and J by 7 bases, leaving 6 bases between them. Germline V CDR1 and CDR2: SEHNR, FQNEAQ (reference sequence). CDR3 nucleotide sequence: TGTGCCAGCAGCTTACAGCAGGAGCAGTACTTC. The encoded protein is CASSLQQEQYF. The full variable domain, completed using reference TRBV7-9 and TRBJ2-7, is DTGVSQNPRHKITKRGQNVTFRCDPISEHNRLYWYRQTLGQGPEFLTYFQNEAQLEKSRLLSDRFSAERPKGSFSTLEIQRTEQGDSAMYLCASSLQQEQYFGPGTRLTVT.

This clone turned up a few times. The rearrangement uses TRBV21-1 and TRBJ2-1; the DNA was not compared with TRBD1, the D call given in the table. TRBV21-1 is a pseudogene segment. The length of the CDR3 is 16 residues. CDR3 DNA: TGTGCCAGCAGCAACTTTAGGGACAGGGTTTTACGTGAGCAGTTCTTC. Protein product: CASSNFRDRVLREQFF.